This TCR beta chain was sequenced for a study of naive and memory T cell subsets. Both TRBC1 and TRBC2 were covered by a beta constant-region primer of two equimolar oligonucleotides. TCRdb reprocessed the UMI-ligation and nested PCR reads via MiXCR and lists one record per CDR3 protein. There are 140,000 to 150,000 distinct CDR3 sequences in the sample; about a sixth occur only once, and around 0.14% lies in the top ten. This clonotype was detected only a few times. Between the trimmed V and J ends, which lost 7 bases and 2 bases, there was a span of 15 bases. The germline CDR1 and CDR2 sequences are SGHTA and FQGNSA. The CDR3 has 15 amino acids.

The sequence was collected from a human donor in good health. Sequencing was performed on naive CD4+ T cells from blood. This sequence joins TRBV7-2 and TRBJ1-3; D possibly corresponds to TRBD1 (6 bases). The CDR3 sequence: CASNSPSGAGNTIYF. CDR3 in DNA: TGTGCCAGCAACTCCCCTTCAGGGGCTGGAAACACCATATATTTT.